A single sample is the source of the 14 T cell receptor beta chains below, sequenced in a study of T cell repertoires in cytomegalovirus infection. TCRdb recomputed calls from the reads with MiXCR, one row per CDR3 protein. Here the sample spans 250,000 or so distinct CDR3 sequences, approximately 15% being singletons. Input material: CD8+ T cells from PBMCs. These receptors were taken from a human donor in good health (CMV status not recorded). Some clones in this sample may be carry-over from other donors' samples.

The table lists this clonotype with a few counts. V is TRBV12-3 or TRBV12-4 and J is TRBJ1-1; D gene unclear. This CDR3 is 14 amino acids long. V was trimmed by 6 bases and J by 6 bases, leaving 17 bases between them. CDR3 nucleotides: TGTGCCAGCAGGGACGAAAGGGATTTTGCTGAAGCTTTCTTT. Protein: CASRDERDFAEAFF.

This clonotype was seen ten or more times. The rearrangement joins TRBV7-2 to TRBJ2-5, with D perhaps TRBD2 (5 bases). Germline CDR1 is SGHTA and CDR2 is FQGNSA. V was clipped by 5 bases and J by 2 bases, with 9 bases between them. This CDR3 has 13 amino acids. The CDR3 DNA follows: TGTGCCAGCAGCATCACGGGGCAAGAGACCCAGTACTTC. It yields the protein CASSITGQETQYF.

The rearrangement joins TRBV6-2 or TRBV6-3 to TRBJ1-1; TRBD1 aligns across 7 bases. Germline V gives CDR1 MNHEY, CDR2 SVGEGT. V lost 0 bases and J lost 0; bases outside the gene matches: 16. The CDR3 runs to 20 residues. CDR3 loop: CASSYSIALMEGAMNTEAFF. The CDR3 DNA reads as TGTGCCAGCAGTTACTCGATAGCCCTGATGGAGGGGGCTATGAACACTGAAGCTTTCTTT.

This clonotype was observed at least ten times. The chain combines TRBV11-2 with TRBJ1-5; D not certain. The germline gives CDR1 SGHAT, CDR2 FQNNGV. The CDR3 loop spans 15 amino acids. V was cut by 1 base and J by 4 bases, with 11 bases left in between. CDR3 sequence: CASSLGYLTNQPQHF. The CDR3, as DNA: TGTGCCAGCAGCTTAGGTTACTTAACTAATCAGCCCCAGCATTTT.

This clonotype was recorded many times. This chain uses TRBV6-2 or TRBV6-3 with TRBJ2-4; D is undetermined. Trimming shortened V by 0 bases and J by 1 base, and 10 bases separated the two germline ends. CDR3 length equals 16 residues. Germline assignment: CDR1 MNHEY and CDR2 SVGEGT. CDR3 residues: CASSYSWGLAKNIQYF. The CDR3 bases are TGTGCCAGCAGTTACTCGTGGGGTCTCGCCAAAAACATTCAGTACTTC.

This chain links TRBV29-1 with TRBJ1-2; TRBD1 might be the D (6 bases). CDR3 length: 16 amino acids. CDR1 SQVTM and CDR2 ANQGSEA come from the germline V gene. Trimming took off 2 bases at V and 8 bases at J, with 24 bases between the two ends. The CDR3 coding sequence is TGCAGCGTTGAATGGGAAGGACAGCTTTTCCCCCGGGGCTACACCTTC. It encodes CSVEWEGQLFPRGYTF.

This clonotype was recorded many times. The V gene is TRBV7-2, the J gene TRBJ2-3; possibly TRBD2 for D (5 bases). Germline V gene sequence: CDR1 SGHTA, CDR2 FQGNSA. This CDR3 is 14 amino acids long. The ends were cut back, 5 bases at V and 0 bases at J, with 9 bases in the middle. The DNA for the CDR3 is TGTGCCAGCAGCCGAGCGGAAAGCACAGATACGCAGTATTTT. Translated, it gives CASSRAESTDTQYF.

This clonotype has at least ten counts. V gene TRBV7-2 combines with J gene TRBJ2-1; 10 nucleotides agree with TRBD1. Germline CDR1 SGHTA, CDR2 FQGNSA. Trimming at V came to 6 bases and at J to 5 bases, leaving 10 bases not matched to a gene. There are 16 residues in the CDR3. The CDR3 reads CASSIDVGQGDNEQFF. The CDR3 DNA is TGTGCCAGCAGTATAGACGTAGGACAGGGGGACAATGAGCAGTTCTTC.

The chain has TRBV29-1 and TRBJ1-3; D uncertain. Between the trimmed V and J ends, which lost 7 bases and 11 bases, there was a span of 24 bases. The CDR3 has 14 residues. Germline loops: CDR1 SQVTM, CDR2 ANQGSEA. The CDR3 loop reads CSADTASRLFAIYF. In nucleotides, the CDR3 is TGCAGCGCCGACACGGCCAGTCGTCTTTTCGCCATATATTTT.

This clonotype was detected only a few times. This rearrangement joins TRBV12-3 or TRBV12-4 to TRBJ1-2, with no clear D. The CDR3 extends over 16 amino acids. The V gene lost 3 bases and the J gene lost 2 bases, with 16 bases spanning the gap. The CDR3 is CASSLGPLSGNYGYTF. The DNA of the CDR3 is TGTGCCAGCAGTTTGGGCCCCCTGTCCGGGAACTATGGCTACACCTTC.

This chain connects TRBV15 to TRBJ2-1, with D perhaps TRBD1 or TRBD2 (5 bases each). This CDR3 contains 19 residues. Germline CDR1 LNHNV, CDR2 YYDKDF (reference sequence). V gave up 0 bases and J gave up 5 bases, with 23 bases separating them. The CDR3 loop reads CATSRDSWDGRFYDNEQFF. In DNA, the CDR3 is TGTGCCACCAGCAGAGACTCATGGGACGGGCGGTTCTACGACAATGAGCAGTTCTTC.

This clonotype turned up a few times. This chain links TRBV6-6 with TRBJ2-7; 12 positions match TRBD2. This CDR3 comprises 16 residues. The germline V gene encodes CDR1 MNHNY and CDR2 SVGAGI (reference sequence). J was trimmed by 9 bases and V by 5 bases; bases with no gene match: 14. This CDR3 is CASSNTLAGGDSGQYF. The CDR3 DNA sequence: TGTGCCAGCAGTAATACACTAGCGGGGGGTGACTCAGGGCAGTACTTC.

This chain joins TRBV4-3 and TRBJ1-4; D is possibly TRBD1 (5 bases). Trimming stripped 3 bases from V and 0 bases from J, with 20 bases between. This CDR3 contains 19 residues. Germline lookup yields CDR1 LGHNA and CDR2 YSLEER. CDR3 in DNA: TGCGCCAGCAGCCAGCGGCGGGACTCATTCCCCACAACTAATGAAAAACTGTTTTTT. Translated: CASSQRRDSFPTTNEKLFF.

The chain combines TRBV2 with TRBJ1-6; maybe TRBD1 (5 bases). Looked up from germline, CDR1 is SNHLY and CDR2 is FYNNEI. The CDR3 contains 18 residues. V was shortened by 4 bases and J by 6 bases, with 22 bases between the two germline ends. CDR3 protein: CASSGVDSLGRTNSPLHF. The CDR3, as DNA: TGTGCCAGCAGTGGGGTGGATAGTCTGGGACGGACTAATTCACCCCTCCACTTT.